The 30 T cell receptor beta chains given below trace back to one sample, sequenced in a study of T cell responses to AZD1222 COVID-19 vaccine. Libraries were prepared by immunoSEQ multiplex PCR; TCRdb keeps only in-frame clonotypes and omits some of them. The sample has roughly 80,000 clones, about 91% seen once; the top ten hold less than 6.5%. Source: peripheral blood, taken on day 0 of AZD1222 vaccination. The origin of the receptors is an adult in good health.

Relative to its sample, this clone is medium-sized. The J gene is TRBJ2-1, the V gene TRBV27; TRBD2 is a possible D gene (5 bases). CDR1 is MNHEY, CDR2 SMNVEV, per germline (reference sequence). Trimming cost V 5 bases and J 6 bases, with 11 bases left between them. The CDR3 runs 13 residues. Here the CDR3 reads CASSVVARNEQFF. CDR3 DNA: TGTGCCAGCAGTGTAGTAGCGCGCAATGAGCAGTTCTTC.

The chain employs TRBV6-2 or TRBV6-3 and TRBJ1-1; D might be TRBD1 (5 bases). The CDR3 runs 16 residues. Germline-derived CDR1 and CDR2 are MNHEY and SVGEGT. The V end lost 4 bases, the J end lost 3 bases, and 18 bases lay between the germline ends. The chain's CDR3 is CASSSLPGLTYTEAFF. DNA of the CDR3: TGTGCCAGCAGTTCCCTTCCGGGACTCACATACACTGAAGCTTTCTTT.

The CDR3 bases are TGCGCCAGCAGCTTTCCGGACAATGAGCAGTTCTTC. As protein: CASSFPDNEQFF. The V and J genes are TRBV5-1 and TRBJ2-1; no definite D call. The CDR3 sequence is 12 residues long. Trimming took off 2 bases at V and 5 bases at J, with 5 bases between the two ends. Germline V lookup: CDR1 SGHRS, CDR2 YFSETQ.

A word on this clone: Compared with germline, one end of the junction differs, possibly owing to a read error. V and J are TRBV30 and TRBJ2-7; D is perhaps TRBD1 or TRBD2 (6 bases each). CDR1 and CDR2 (germline): GTSNPN, SVGIG (reference sequence). This CDR3 has 13 amino acids. CDR3 residues: CAWSVDGGYEQYF. In DNA form, the CDR3 reads TGTGCCTGGAGTGTGGACGGGGGCTACGAGCAGTATTTC.

The V and J genes are TRBV14 and TRBJ2-5; D may match TRBD1 or TRBD2 (5 bases each). The CDR3 has 17 residues. Germline lookup yields CDR1 SGHDN and CDR2 FVKESK. Trimming stripped 0 bases from V and 2 bases from J, with 16 bases between. This chain's CDR3 is CASSQERGSGRQETQYF. The CDR3 region has the DNA TGTGCCAGCAGCCAAGAGAGGGGCTCGGGGAGACAAGAGACCCAGTACTTC.

The gene calls are TRBV3-1 (or the pseudogene TRBV3-2) and TRBJ2-3; 8 bases align to TRBD2. Germline V CDR1 and CDR2: LGHDT, YNNKEL (reference sequence). CDR3 length: 14 residues. V shed 6 bases and J 4 bases; nucleotides not matched to a gene: 6. The CDR3 here is CASREAGVPDTQYF. CDR3 coding DNA: TGTGCCAGCAGGGAAGCGGGAGTCCCAGATACGCAGTATTTT.

The V and J genes are TRBV25-1 and TRBJ2-1; D is undetermined. V was trimmed by 11 bases and J by 7 bases, leaving 3 bases between them. This CDR3 spans 8 amino acids. Germline assignment: CDR1 MGHDK and CDR2 SYGVNS. CDR3 amino acids: CAENEQFF. In DNA form, the CDR3 reads TGTGCCGAGAATGAGCAGTTCTTC.

The rearrangement links TRBV9 to TRBJ1-2; 7 nucleotides agree with TRBD1. Germline CDR1 SGDLS, CDR2 YYNGEE. J gave up 5 bases and V 4 bases, and 5 bases lay outside the gene matches. The CDR3 length is 13 residues. The CDR3 sequence: CASSTGQLYGYTF. The CDR3 DNA is TGTGCCAGCAGCACGGGACAGCTTTATGGCTACACCTTC.

This rearrangement joins TRBV2 to TRBJ2-3; TRBD2 matches at 12 bases. The CDR3 runs to 17 residues. The junction had 7 bases not matched to a gene; V was cut back by 2 bases and J by 4 bases. CDR1 and CDR2 (germline): SNHLY, FYNNEI. CDR3 nucleotides: TGTGCCAGCAGTGAACCCCGACTAGCGGGAGTTCCAGATACGCAGTATTTT. This encodes CASSEPRLAGVPDTQYF.

This clone was recorded only once. The rearrangement uses TRBV27 and TRBJ2-7; 11 bases map to TRBD2. Germline V lookup: CDR1 MNHEY, CDR2 SMNVEV (reference sequence). Unmatched junction bases numbered 16, after V lost 3 bases and J lost 6 bases. CDR3 size: 18 residues. CDR3 bases: TGTGCCAGCAGTTTCGATTCTACTAGCGGGAGTAAGCCTGGCGAGCAGTACTTC. Translating it yields CASSFDSTSGSKPGEQYF.

The V and J genes are TRBV9 and TRBJ1-3; TRBD1 matches 7 bases. The CDR3 is made up of 14 amino acids. The germline gives CDR1 SGDLS, CDR2 YYNGEE. J gave up 3 bases and V 4 bases, and 4 bases lay outside the gene matches. The CDR3 reads CASSPHRGGNTIYF. The CDR3 DNA follows: TGTGCCAGCAGCCCCCACAGGGGTGGAAACACCATATATTTT. Full variable domain (rest looked up from reference TRBV9 and TRBJ1-3): DSGVTQTPKHLITATGQRVTLRCSPRSGDLSVYWYQQSLDQGLQFLIQYYNGEERAKGNILERFSAQQFPDLHSELNLSSLELGDSALYFCASSPHRGGNTIYFGEGSWLTVV.

This chain links TRBV4-1 with TRBJ2-6; D may match TRBD1 or TRBD2 (6 bases each). V gave up 3 bases and J gave up 4 bases, with 28 bases separating them. Germline V CDR1 and CDR2: MGHRA, YSYEKL. The CDR3 loop spans 21 amino acids. CDR3 sequence: CASSQGGAVSQSRAGANVLTF. The DNA of the CDR3 is TGCGCCAGCAGCCAGGGGGGCGCTGTCAGCCAATCTCGGGCCGGGGCCAACGTCCTGACTTTC.

This chain connects TRBV6-5 to TRBJ1-3; D not certain. This CDR3 is built from 15 residues. CDR1 is MNHEY, CDR2 SVGAGI, per germline. With 0 bases removed from V and 0 bases from J, the gap between germline ends came to 6 bases. The CDR3 sequence is CASSYSKGSGNTIYF. The CDR3 DNA sequence: TGTGCCAGCAGTTACTCGAAAGGCTCTGGAAACACCATATATTTT.

The chain couples TRBV19 to TRBJ2-7, with 7 bases fitting TRBD2. The CDR3 spans 15 residues. Germline trimming cut 3 bases from V and 2 bases from J; bases unmatched to any gene: 7. Germline V CDR1 and CDR2: LNHDA, SQIVND (reference sequence). The CDR3, as DNA: TGTGCCAGTAGTATGTCGGCTAGCGGAACCTACGAGCAGTACTTC. It yields the protein CASSMSASGTYEQYF.

The chain combines TRBV2 with TRBJ1-5; D call uncertain. Trimming took 6 bases from V and 6 from J, leaving 21 bases between them. The CDR3 has 16 amino acids. The germline CDR1 and CDR2 sequences are SNHLY and FYNNEI. The CDR3 is CASRPPEAVARQPQHF. CDR3 in DNA: TGTGCCAGCAGACCTCCCGAGGCTGTAGCCCGTCAGCCCCAGCATTTT.

V gene TRBV9 combines with J gene TRBJ2-3, with TRBD2 matching 10 bases. Germline CDR1 and CDR2: SGDLS and YYNGEE. V was pared by 1 base and J by 0 bases, with 2 bases of the junction left unmatched. The CDR3 is 16 residues long. The CDR3 bases are TGTGCCAGCAGCGTAAGGACTAGCGGTAGCACAGATACGCAGTATTTT. It codes for CASSVRTSGSTDTQYF.

A single count supports this clone. This chain links TRBV3-1 (or the pseudogene TRBV3-2) with TRBJ2-1; TRBD2 matches 9 bases. Trimming took 4 bases from V and 2 from J; bases not matched to a gene: 6. Germline loops: CDR1 LGHDT, CDR2 YNNKEL (reference sequence). The CDR3 consists of 16 residues. CDR3 residues: CASSRHLAGTYNEQFF. The CDR3 DNA follows: TGTGCCAGCAGCCGCCACCTAGCGGGAACCTACAATGAGCAGTTCTTC.

This clone was seen a single time. The V and J genes are TRBV6-5 and TRBJ2-5; D ambiguous. The germline V gene encodes CDR1 MNHEY and CDR2 SVGAGI. V was trimmed by 0 bases and J by 2 bases, leaving 7 bases between them. CDR3 size: 14 residues. CDR3 DNA sequence: TGTGCCAGCAGTTACTCGGATCAGCAAGAGACCCAGTACTTC. This sequence encodes CASSYSDQQETQYF.

The chain carries TRBV5-1 and TRBJ1-5; tentative D call: TRBD1 (5 bases). The germline V gene has CDR1 SGHRS and CDR2 YFSETQ. V lost 4 bases and J lost 6, with 20 bases in between. The CDR3 consists of 16 residues. The DNA for the CDR3 is TGCGCCAGCAGCCCTACCGGGGGGGGTTCGGTTCAGCCCCAGCATTTT. It encodes CASSPTGGGSVQPQHF. The variable domain in full, completed from reference TRBV5-1 and TRBJ1-5, reads KAGVTQTPRYLIKTRGQQVTLSCSPISGHRSVSWYQQTPGQGLQFLFEYFSETQRNKGNFPGRFSGRQFSNSRSEMNVSTLELGDSALYLCASSPTGGGSVQPQHFGDGTRLSIL.

The CDR3 sequence: CASSSEPTQYF. Here the CDR3 DNA reads TGTGCCAGCAGCTCGGAGCCCACGCAGTATTTT. V is TRBV13 and J is TRBJ2-3; D call uncertain. With 4 bases removed from V and 9 bases from J, the gap between germline ends came to 8 bases. This CDR3 has 11 residues. Germline CDR1 is PRHDT and CDR2 is FYEKMQ (reference sequence). The complete variable domain, with remaining parts taken from reference TRBV13 and TRBJ2-3, reads AAGVIQSPRHLIKEKRETATLKCYPIPRHDTVYWYQQGPGQDPQFLISFYEKMQSDKGSIPDRFSAQQFSDYHSELNMSSLELGDSALYFCASSSEPTQYFGPGTRLTVL.

The J gene is TRBJ2-7, the V gene TRBV7-2; tentatively, D is TRBD2 (6 bases). There are 14 residues in the CDR3. CDR1 and CDR2 (germline): SGHTA, FQGNSA. The V end lost 4 bases, the J end lost 3 bases, and 13 bases lay between the germline ends. DNA of the CDR3: TGTGCCAGCAGCTCGCGGGGTTCTCACTACGAGCAGTACTTC. This translates into CASSSRGSHYEQYF.

The chain has TRBV9 and TRBJ2-1; D is unresolved. This CDR3 comprises 15 residues. Trimming shortened V by 0 bases and J by 8 bases, and 15 bases separated the two germline ends. The germline gives CDR1 SGDLS, CDR2 YYNGEE. DNA of the CDR3: TGTGCCAGCAGCGTAGCTGGTCGAGAGTTGGATGAGCAGTTCTTC. Translated, it gives CASSVAGRELDEQFF.

The chain couples TRBV7-9 to TRBJ2-1; D gene unclear. Germline lookup yields CDR1 SEHNR and CDR2 FQNEAQ (reference sequence). Trimming pared 5 bases from V and 8 bases from J, leaving 4 bases between. The CDR3 is made up of 10 amino acids. CDR3 residues: CASSADEQFF. The CDR3 DNA reads as TGTGCCAGCAGCGCGGATGAGCAGTTCTTC.

The chain employs TRBV2 and TRBJ2-4; 12 nucleotides line up with TRBD1. The CDR3 is 16 residues long. The germline CDR1 and CDR2 sequences are SNHLY and FYNNEI. With 7 bases clipped from V and 2 bases from J, the junction kept 6 bases outside the gene matches. CDR3 in amino acids: CASTGTGGGTKNIQYF. CDR3 coding DNA: TGTGCCAGCACAGGGACAGGGGGCGGAACCAAAAACATTCAGTACTTC.

This sequence joins TRBV19 and TRBJ2-7, with D unresolved. V was pared by 6 bases and J by 0 bases, with 9 bases between. Germline V gives CDR1 LNHDA, CDR2 SQIVND (reference sequence). This CDR3 is 13 amino acids long. CDR3 coding DNA: TGTGCCAGTAGGGGCATGAGCTCCTACGAGCAGTACTTC. Protein product: CASRGMSSYEQYF.

This chain uses TRBV12-3 or TRBV12-4 with TRBJ1-2, with 7 bases matching TRBD1. The CDR3 runs 13 residues. Germline trimming cut 6 bases from V and 5 bases from J; bases unmatched to any gene: 6. The CDR3 here is CASSSTGEYGYTF. The CDR3, as DNA: TGTGCCAGCAGCTCTACAGGGGAGTATGGCTACACCTTC.

In this sample, this clone turned up a few times. J is TRBJ2-7 and V is TRBV28; 13 bases align to TRBD2. Germline-derived CDR1 and CDR2 are MDHEN and SYDVKM. The CDR3 covers 14 residues. Trimming removed 6 bases from V and 4 bases from J; junction bases left unmatched: 3. CDR3 residues: CASRTSGRGYEQYF. In DNA form, the CDR3 reads TGTGCCAGCAGAACTAGCGGGAGGGGGTACGAGCAGTACTTC.

V is TRBV29-1 and J is TRBJ1-1; D possibly corresponds to TRBD1 (5 bases). The germline gives CDR1 SQVTM, CDR2 ANQGSEA. This CDR3 has 13 amino acids. V shed 3 bases and J shed 1 base, with 9 bases lying between them. The CDR3 DNA is TGCAGCGTTGAGATGGGGGAGAACACTGAAGCTTTCTTT. It is translated as CSVEMGENTEAFF.

The chain uses TRBV6-4 and TRBJ1-1; 7 nucleotides match TRBD1. The germline V gene encodes CDR1 MRHNA and CDR2 SNTAGT. Germline trimming cut 5 bases from V and 5 bases from J; bases unmatched to any gene: 8. The CDR3 contains 14 residues. CDR3 loop: CASSSQGVGTEAFF. CDR3 in DNA: TGTGCCAGCAGTTCTCAGGGGGTTGGTACTGAAGCTTTCTTT.

CDR3 in amino acids: CASSPMEGSPLHF. Written as DNA, the CDR3 is TGTGCCAGCAGCCCGATGGAGGGTTCACCCCTCCACTTT. The V gene is TRBV7-8, the J gene TRBJ1-6, with D hard to call. CDR3 length: 13 residues. Trimming shortened V by 5 bases and J by 9 bases, and 11 bases separated the two germline ends. Germline CDR1 is SGHVS and CDR2 is FQNEAQ.